This T cell receptor (beta chain) was identified during a study of neurological immune-mediated disorders (dated by TCRdb to the late 2010s). Describing the broader study: Among the approximately 35 multiple sclerosis patients, approximately 31 had relapsing-remitting MS and 3 had secondary progressive MS. The approximately 98 TCR-beta libraries included longitudinal samples, technical triplicates and paired sorted CD4+ and CD8+ T-cell subsets alongside PBMC samples. Using UMI-based sequencing, the study compared peripheral blood TCR-beta repertoires from patients with HTLV-I-associated myelopathy (HAM/TSP), patients with multiple sclerosis, and healthy controls. The cohort was made up of 60 to 75 subjects, consisting of around 15 HAM/TSP patients, 34 multiple sclerosis patients and around 20 healthy controls.

From the cysteine up to the phenylalanine, the CDR3 has a length of 14 residues. The retained sequence is limited to the CDR3, 42 bases, with the frame set at the first base. The germline V gene provides CDR1 LGHNA and CDR2 YSLEER. Between the V and J ends, shortened by 0 bases and 4 bases respectively, the junction contains 9 bases. cDNA was synthesized by template-switch 5'RACE using a primer with a 10-nucleotide random unique molecular identifier that tagged each TCR transcript. Each sequencing run produced over 180 million TCR-beta sequences covering 15-18 subjects. The RNeasy kit was used to extract total RNA. The KAPA Real-time Library Amplification kit was used to amplify TCR-beta VDJ regions with primers targeting the TCR constant region and the 5'RACE anchor. Sample indexes and Illumina adaptors were added in a first PCR, and a second PCR then increased library yield. After Ampure bead purification, the roughly 650 bp TCR product was size-selected on a 2% E-gel SizeSelection system. Before pooling, library quality was assessed on a Bioanalyzer, concentration was determined with Qubit, and library quantification was performed with the Kapa Library Quantification kit. An Illumina HiSeq 2500 sequenced the libraries paired-end 2 x 150 bp. To increase sequence diversity, about 25-31% phiX was spiked into each library pool. Concerning the study's data processing: The UMI-based MiGEC pipeline processed quality-filtered reads and removed over 75% of raw TCR sequences during error correction. VDJ genes were aligned to IMGT germline references, and clonotypes were defined by unique CDR3 amino acid sequence plus V-J genes. Clonal expansion, Shannon diversity and CDR3 relatedness were evaluated with VDJtools (CalcPairwiseDistances, ClusterSamples), while phylogenetic trees were built in CLCbio workbench. A clone was classed as expanded if it had 8 or more unique UMIs, a cutoff based on coefficient-of-variation modelling across technical triplicates. TCRdb trimmed public reads at Q25 via fastp, called clones via MiXCR and kept in-frame beta chains. Each CDR3 protein appears once, grouped with its most common genes and DNA. The V and J calls and clone size are TCRdb's, not the authors'. In all, the sample holds about 48,000 distinct CDR3 sequences, and more than 5% of those were seen once. Approximately 1.5% of the sample lies in the top ten.

Sorted-subset TCR libraries were prepared from approximately 1 million sorted CD4+ or CD8+ T cells. The multiple sclerosis patients were enrolled in a US clinical protocol that evaluated disease progression with magnetic resonance imaging. Peripheral blood was subjected to Ficoll-Hypaque density gradient centrifugation to isolate PBMCs, which were then cryopreserved in liquid nitrogen. Paired sorted CD4+ and CD8+ subsets came from healthy controls, HAM/TSP patients and MS patients. Overall study results and their limits: The MS cluster was not associated with any clinical or MRI features, and the authors stated that larger cohorts are needed. TCR clonal expansion was highest in HAM/TSP patients and lowest in MS patients, with MS patients falling below even healthy controls. No identical CDR3 amino acid sequences were shared among expanded clones across subjects, suggesting private TCR-beta repertoires in all groups. In phylogenetic analysis, the repertoires of 18 of 34 MS patients grouped into a cluster of related CDR3 sequences, which suggests a possible signature at the repertoire level.

The sample holds a few counts of this clonotype. The clone's antigen remains unknown. Qualities for individual bases were not recorded, and no much larger clone is one base off. The sequence was collected from a woman aged 18-35 years with multiple sclerosis. The chain was built from TRBV4-3 and TRBJ1-2; the D gene assignment is ambiguous. The specimen sequenced was CD4+ T cells from blood. The CDR3 reads as follows: CASSQEWVAYGYTF. The sequenced DNA is TGCGCCAGCAGCCAAGAATGGGTTGCCTATGGCTACACCTTC.